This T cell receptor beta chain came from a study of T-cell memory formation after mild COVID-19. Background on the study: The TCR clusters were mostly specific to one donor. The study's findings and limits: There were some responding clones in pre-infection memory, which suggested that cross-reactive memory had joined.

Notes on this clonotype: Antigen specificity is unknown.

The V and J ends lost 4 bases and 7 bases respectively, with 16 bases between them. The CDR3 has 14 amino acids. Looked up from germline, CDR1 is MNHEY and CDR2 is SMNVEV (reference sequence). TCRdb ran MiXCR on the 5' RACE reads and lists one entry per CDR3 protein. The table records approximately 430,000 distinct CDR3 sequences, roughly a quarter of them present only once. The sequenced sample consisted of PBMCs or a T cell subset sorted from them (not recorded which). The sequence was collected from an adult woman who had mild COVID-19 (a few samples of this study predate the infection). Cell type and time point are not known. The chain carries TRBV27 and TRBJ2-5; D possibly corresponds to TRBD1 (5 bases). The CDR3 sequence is CASSSPRTMGTQYF. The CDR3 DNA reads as TGTGCCAGCAGTTCCCCCCGGACAATGGGGACCCAGTACTTC.